Following are 7 T cell receptor beta chains from one sample sequenced in a study of blood T cell repertoires in COVID-19. This table comes from immunoSEQ multiplex PCR, and its TCRdb copy is limited to in-frame clones, with some not included. The sample holds about 140,000 clones, around nine tenths seen once. Sample: peripheral blood. Receptors originate from a middle-aged woman with acute or convalescent COVID-19.

The CDR3 reads CASSFTSGITDTQYF. The CDR3 nucleotides are TGTGCCAGCAGCTTTACTAGCGGGATTACAGATACGCAGTATTTT. The V call is TRBV5-4, the J call TRBJ2-3, with 10 bases that match TRBD2. CDR1 SGHNT and CDR2 YYREEE come from the germline V gene (reference sequence). The CDR3 extends over 15 amino acids. V lost 2 bases to trimming and J lost 3 bases; unmatched junction nucleotides: 3.

This clone was seen only once. This sequence joins TRBV5-4 and TRBJ2-1; 13 bases align to TRBD2. The CDR3 spans 17 residues. Germline V gene lookup returns CDR1 SGHNT and CDR2 YYREEE (reference sequence). V was clipped by 4 bases and J by 9 bases; unmatched bases: 13. CDR3 sequence: CASSVIQTSGGAGEQFF. The CDR3 DNA reads TGTGCCAGCAGCGTAATCCAAACTAGCGGGGGGGCTGGTGAGCAGTTCTTC.

This clone was seen a single time. The DNA of the CDR3 is TGTGCCAGCTCACCAAAAGCTGGGACAGGGGGCAGGGGACTACTCTACGAGCAGTACTTC. Protein product: CASSPKAGTGGRGLLYEQYF. The chain recombines TRBV18 with TRBJ2-7; 12 bases are shared with TRBD1. The CDR3 loop spans 20 amino acids. The V and J ends lost 2 bases and 3 bases, in that order; junction bases with no gene match: 17. The germline V gene encodes CDR1 KGHSH and CDR2 LQKENI.

The genes are TRBV6-2 or TRBV6-3 and TRBJ1-6; 8 nucleotides match TRBD1. This CDR3 contains 17 residues. The V gene's germline CDR1 is MNHEY and CDR2 SVGEGT. After removal of 3 bases from V and 8 bases from J, the junction contained 12 bases not matched to a gene. CDR3 sequence reads: CASSYRPGGEEDSPLHF. The CDR3 DNA is TGTGCCAGCAGTTATCGGCCAGGGGGCGAGGAAGATTCACCCCTCCACTTT.

V is TRBV19 and J is TRBJ2-1, with 8 bases aligning to TRBD2. This CDR3 region has 13 residues. CDR1 LNHDA and CDR2 SQIVND come from the germline V gene (reference sequence). Germline trimming cut 5 bases from V and 6 bases from J; bases unmatched to any gene: 3. As DNA, the CDR3 is TGTGCCAGTAGTCTGGGACTAGGCAATGAGCAGTTCTTC. Protein product: CASSLGLGNEQFF.

This chain connects TRBV4-1 to TRBJ1-2; D is unresolved. The CDR3 contains 15 residues. The V and J ends lost 2 bases and 5 bases respectively, with 15 bases between them. Germline V gene data show CDR1 as MGHRA and CDR2 as YSYEKL. CDR3 nucleotides: TGCGCCAGCAGCCAAAATCGCTTCGGACTTTATGGCTACACCTTC. Its translation is CASSQNRFGLYGYTF.

The chain couples TRBV29-1 to TRBJ1-1, with D possibly matching TRBD1 (6 bases). CDR1 and CDR2 from the germline V gene are SQVTM and ANQGSEA. There are 12 residues in the CDR3. V lost 7 bases, J lost 7 bases, and 16 bases lay in between. CDR3 sequence (DNA): TGCAGCGCTGCCCCCAGGGGTGATGAAGCTTTCTTT. It yields the protein CSAAPRGDEAFF.